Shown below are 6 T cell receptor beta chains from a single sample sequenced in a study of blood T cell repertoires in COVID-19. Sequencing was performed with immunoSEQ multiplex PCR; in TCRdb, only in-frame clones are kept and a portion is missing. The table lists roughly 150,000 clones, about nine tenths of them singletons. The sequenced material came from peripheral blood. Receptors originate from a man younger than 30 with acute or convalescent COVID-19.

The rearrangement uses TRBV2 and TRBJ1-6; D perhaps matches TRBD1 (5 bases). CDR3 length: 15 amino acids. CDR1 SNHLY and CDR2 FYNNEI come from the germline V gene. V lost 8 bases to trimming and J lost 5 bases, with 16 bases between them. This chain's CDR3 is CASSDDSTNNSPLHF. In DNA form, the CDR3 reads TGTGCCAGCTCAGACGACAGCACAAATAATTCACCCCTCCACTTT.

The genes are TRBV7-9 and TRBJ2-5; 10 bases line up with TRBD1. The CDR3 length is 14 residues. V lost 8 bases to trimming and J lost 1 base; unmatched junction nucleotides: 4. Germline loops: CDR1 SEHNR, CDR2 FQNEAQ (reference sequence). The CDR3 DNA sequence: TGTGCCAGCTCAAGGGACAGGGGCCAAGAGACCCAGTACTTC. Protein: CASSRDRGQETQYF.

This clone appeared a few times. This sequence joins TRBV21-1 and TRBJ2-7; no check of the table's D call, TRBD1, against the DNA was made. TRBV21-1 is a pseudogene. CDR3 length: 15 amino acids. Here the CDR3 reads CASSKEAGRLYEQYF. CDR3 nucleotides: TGTGCCAGCAGCAAAGAGGCAGGTCGCCTCTACGAGCAGTACTTC.

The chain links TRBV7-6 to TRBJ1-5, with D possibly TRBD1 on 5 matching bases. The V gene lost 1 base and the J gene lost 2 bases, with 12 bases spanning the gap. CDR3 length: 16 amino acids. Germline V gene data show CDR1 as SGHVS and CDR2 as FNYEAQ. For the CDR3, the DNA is TGTGCCAGCAGCTTAGAACCAGGGATGGGCAATCAGCCCCAGCATTTT. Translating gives CASSLEPGMGNQPQHF.

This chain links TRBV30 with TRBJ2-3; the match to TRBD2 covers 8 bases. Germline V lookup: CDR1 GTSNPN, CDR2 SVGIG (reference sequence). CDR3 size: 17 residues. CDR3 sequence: CAIIELAGSSVADTQYF. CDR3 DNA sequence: TGTGCAATCATCGAGCTAGCGGGTTCTTCCGTCGCAGATACGCAGTATTTT.

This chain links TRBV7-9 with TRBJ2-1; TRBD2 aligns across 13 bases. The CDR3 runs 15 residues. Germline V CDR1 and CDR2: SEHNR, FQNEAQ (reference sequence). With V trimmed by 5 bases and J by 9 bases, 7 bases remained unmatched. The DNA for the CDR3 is TGTGCCAGCAGCCCCAGACTAGCGGGAGGTTCTGAGCAGTTCTTC. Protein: CASSPRLAGGSEQFF.